The present T cell receptor beta chain was sequenced within a study of cytomegalovirus exposure and HLA in healthy donors. Amplification used 60 Vbeta primers and 13 Jbeta primers. TCRdb's table, derived via immunoSEQ multiplex PCR, lists solely in-frame clones and lacks some. The sample shows about 88,000 clones, roughly 74% of them seen only once. General observations from the study: Reportedly, a later analysis found an Asian-associated ancestry cluster had fewer N-insertions than the approximately 670-donor mean.

Note on this clone: Its antigen is undetermined.

CDR1 is SNHLY and CDR2 is FYNNEI in the germline V gene. The CDR3 runs 14 residues. Trimming removed 5 bases from V and 3 bases from J; junction bases left unmatched: 2. Sequencing used PBMCs. The source of this sequence is a woman between 18 and 30 years old in good health and CMV-seropositive. This rearrangement joins TRBV2 to TRBJ1-3; 9 bases are shared with TRBD1. The CDR3 nucleotides are TGTGCCAGCAGTAAGGGACAGGGTGGAAACACCATATATTTT. Protein: CASSKGQGGNTIYF.